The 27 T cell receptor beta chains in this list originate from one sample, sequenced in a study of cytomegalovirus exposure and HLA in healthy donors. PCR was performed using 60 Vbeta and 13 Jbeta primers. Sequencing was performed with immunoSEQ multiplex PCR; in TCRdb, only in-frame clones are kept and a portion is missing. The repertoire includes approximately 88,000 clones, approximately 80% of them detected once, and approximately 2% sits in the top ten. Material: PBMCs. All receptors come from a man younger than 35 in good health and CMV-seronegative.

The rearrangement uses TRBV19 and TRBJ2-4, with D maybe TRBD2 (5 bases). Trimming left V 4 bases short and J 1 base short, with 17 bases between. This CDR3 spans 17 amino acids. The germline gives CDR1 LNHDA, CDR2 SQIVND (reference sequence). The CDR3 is CASSTPLRGKAKNIQYF. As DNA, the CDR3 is TGTGCCAGTAGTACCCCCCTCCGGGGAAAGGCCAAAAACATTCAGTACTTC.

The CDR3 region has the DNA TGTGCCAGCACCGGGACAGGGAGTACCTACGAGCAGTACTTC. Translation: CASTGTGSTYEQYF. This chain links TRBV6-5 with TRBJ2-7; 9 bases match TRBD1. The germline V gene has CDR1 MNHEY and CDR2 SVGAGI. Unmatched junction bases numbered 6, after V lost 7 bases and J lost 2 bases. The CDR3 totals 14 residues.

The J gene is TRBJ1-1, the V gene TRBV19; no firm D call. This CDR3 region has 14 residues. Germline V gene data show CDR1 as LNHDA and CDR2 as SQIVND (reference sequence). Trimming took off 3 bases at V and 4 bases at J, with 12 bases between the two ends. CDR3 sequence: CASSIASTVTEAFF. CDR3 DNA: TGTGCCAGTAGTATTGCCTCCACAGTCACTGAAGCTTTCTTT. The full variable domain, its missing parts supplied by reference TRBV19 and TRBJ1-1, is DGGITQSPKYLFRKEGQNVTLSCEQNLNHDAMYWYRQDPGQGLRLIYYSQIVNDFQKGDIAEGYSVSREKKESFPLTVTSAQKNPTAFYLCASSIASTVTEAFFGQGTRLTVV.

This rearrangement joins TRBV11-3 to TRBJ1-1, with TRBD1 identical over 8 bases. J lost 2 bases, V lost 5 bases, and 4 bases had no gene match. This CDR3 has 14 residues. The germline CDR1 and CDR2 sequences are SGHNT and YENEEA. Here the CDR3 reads CASSRGQGNTEAFF. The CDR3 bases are TGTGCCAGCAGCCGCGGACAGGGTAACACTGAAGCTTTCTTT. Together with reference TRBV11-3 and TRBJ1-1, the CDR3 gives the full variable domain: EAGVVQSPRYKIIEKKQPVAFWCNPISGHNTLYWYLQNLGQGPELLIRYENEEAVDDSQLPKDRFSAERLKGVDSTLKIQPAELGDSAVYLCASSRGQGNTEAFFGQGTRLTVV.

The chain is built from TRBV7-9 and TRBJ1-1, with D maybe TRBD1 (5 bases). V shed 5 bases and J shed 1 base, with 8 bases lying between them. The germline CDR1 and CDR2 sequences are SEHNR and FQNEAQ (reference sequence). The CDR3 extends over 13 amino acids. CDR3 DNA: TGTGCCAGCAGCATGGGGGGGAACACTGAAGCTTTCTTT. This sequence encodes CASSMGGNTEAFF.

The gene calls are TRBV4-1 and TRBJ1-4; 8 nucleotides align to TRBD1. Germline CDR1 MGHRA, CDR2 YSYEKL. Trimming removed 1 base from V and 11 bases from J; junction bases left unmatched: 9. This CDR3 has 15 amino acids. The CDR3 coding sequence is TGCGCCAGCAGCCAAGCGGGTGAGACAGGGGCTAAACTGTTTTTT. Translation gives CASSQAGETGAKLFF.

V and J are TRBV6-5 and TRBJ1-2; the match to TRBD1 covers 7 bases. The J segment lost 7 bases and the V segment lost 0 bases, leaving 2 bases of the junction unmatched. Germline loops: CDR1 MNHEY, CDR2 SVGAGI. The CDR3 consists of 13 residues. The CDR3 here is CASSYSGQRGYTF. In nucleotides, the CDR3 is TGTGCCAGCAGTTACTCGGGACAGCGTGGCTACACCTTC.

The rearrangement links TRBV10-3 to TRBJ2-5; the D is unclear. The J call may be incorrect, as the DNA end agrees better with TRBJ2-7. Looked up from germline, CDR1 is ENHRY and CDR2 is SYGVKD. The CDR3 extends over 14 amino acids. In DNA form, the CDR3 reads TGTGCCATCAGTGAGTCGAAAAGCTCCTACGAGCAGTACTTC. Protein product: CAISESKSSYEQYF.

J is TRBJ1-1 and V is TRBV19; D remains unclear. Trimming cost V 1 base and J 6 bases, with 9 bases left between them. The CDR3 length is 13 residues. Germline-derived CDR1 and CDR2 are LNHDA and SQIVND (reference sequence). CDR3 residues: CASSIVPEAEAFF. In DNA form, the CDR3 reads TGTGCCAGTAGTATAGTCCCAGAGGCTGAAGCTTTCTTT.

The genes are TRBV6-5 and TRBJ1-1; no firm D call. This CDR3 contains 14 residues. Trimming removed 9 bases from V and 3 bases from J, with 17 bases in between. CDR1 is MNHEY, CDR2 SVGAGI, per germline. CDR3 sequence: CASSFSIRDTEAFF. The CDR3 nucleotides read TGTGCCAGTTCTTTCTCGATTCGGGACACTGAAGCTTTCTTT.

The CDR3 sequence: CASSYDRMGHRYTF. The DNA for the CDR3 is TGTGCCAGCAGTTACGACAGGATGGGGCATCGCTACACCTTC. J is TRBJ1-2 and V is TRBV6-5; D might be TRBD1 (6 bases). This CDR3 spans 14 amino acids. Trimming removed 2 bases at V and 9 bases at J, with 16 bases between. Germline V lookup: CDR1 MNHEY, CDR2 SVGAGI.

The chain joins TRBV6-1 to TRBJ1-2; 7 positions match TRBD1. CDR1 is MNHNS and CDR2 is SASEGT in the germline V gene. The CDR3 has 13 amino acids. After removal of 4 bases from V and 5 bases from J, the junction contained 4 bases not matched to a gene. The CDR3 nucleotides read TGTGCCAGCAGTGCAACAGGGGAGTATGGCTACACCTTC. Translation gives CASSATGEYGYTF.

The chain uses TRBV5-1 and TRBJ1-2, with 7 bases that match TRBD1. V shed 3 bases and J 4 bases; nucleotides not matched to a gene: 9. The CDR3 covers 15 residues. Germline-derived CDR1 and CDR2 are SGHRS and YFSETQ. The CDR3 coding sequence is TGCGCCAGCAGCTCGAACAGGGGCTCACTCTATGGCTACACCTTC. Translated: CASSSNRGSLYGYTF.

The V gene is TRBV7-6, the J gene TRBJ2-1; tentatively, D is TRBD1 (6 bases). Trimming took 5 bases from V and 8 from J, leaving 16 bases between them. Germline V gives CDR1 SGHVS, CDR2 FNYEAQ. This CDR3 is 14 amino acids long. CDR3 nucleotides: TGTGCCAGCAGCCCGATACAGGGTGTGGATGAGCAGTTCTTC. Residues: CASSPIQGVDEQFF.

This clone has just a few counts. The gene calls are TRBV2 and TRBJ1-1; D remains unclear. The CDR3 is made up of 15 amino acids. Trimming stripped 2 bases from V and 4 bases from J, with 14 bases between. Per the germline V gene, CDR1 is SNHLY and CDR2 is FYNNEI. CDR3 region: CASSERAPRPTEAFF. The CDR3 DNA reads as TGTGCCAGCAGTGAAAGAGCCCCTAGACCCACTGAAGCTTTCTTT.

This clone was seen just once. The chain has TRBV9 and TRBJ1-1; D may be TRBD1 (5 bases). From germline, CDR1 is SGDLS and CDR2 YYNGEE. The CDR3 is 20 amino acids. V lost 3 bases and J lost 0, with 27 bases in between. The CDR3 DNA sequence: TGTGCCAGCAGCGGGGGCGGCCGGGAGGGCAGCGAAAAAATGAACACTGAAGCTTTCTTT. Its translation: CASSGGGREGSEKMNTEAFF.

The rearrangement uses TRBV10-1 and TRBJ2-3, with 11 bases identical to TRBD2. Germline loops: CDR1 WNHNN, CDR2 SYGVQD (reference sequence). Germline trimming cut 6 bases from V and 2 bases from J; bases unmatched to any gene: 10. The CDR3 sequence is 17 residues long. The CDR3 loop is CASSPLAGGATTDTQYF. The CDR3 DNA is TGCGCCAGCAGCCCTCTAGCGGGGGGCGCTACCACAGATACGCAGTATTTT.

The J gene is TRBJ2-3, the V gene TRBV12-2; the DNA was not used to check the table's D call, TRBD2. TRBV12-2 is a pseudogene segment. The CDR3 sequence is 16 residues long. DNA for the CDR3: TGTGCAAGTCGCTTCCGGGGGGAACCCAGCACAGATACGCAGTATTTT. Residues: CASRFRGEPSTDTQYF.

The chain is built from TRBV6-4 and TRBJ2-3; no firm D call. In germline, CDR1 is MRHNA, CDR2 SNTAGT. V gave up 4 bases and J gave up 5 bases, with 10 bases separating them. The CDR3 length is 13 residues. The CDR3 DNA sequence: TGTGCCAGCAGTGGGCAGGTTGGAGATACGCAGTATTTT. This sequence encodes CASSGQVGDTQYF.

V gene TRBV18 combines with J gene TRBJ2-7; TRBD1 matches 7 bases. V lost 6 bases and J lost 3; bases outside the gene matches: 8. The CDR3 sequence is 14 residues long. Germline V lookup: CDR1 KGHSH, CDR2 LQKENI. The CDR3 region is CASSPGTVYYEQYF. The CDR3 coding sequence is TGTGCCAGCTCCCCCGGGACAGTGTACTACGAGCAGTACTTC.

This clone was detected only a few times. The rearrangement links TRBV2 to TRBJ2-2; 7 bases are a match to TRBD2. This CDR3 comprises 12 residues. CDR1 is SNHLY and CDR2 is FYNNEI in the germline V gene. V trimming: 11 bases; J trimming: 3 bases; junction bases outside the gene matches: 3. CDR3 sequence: CALGGDTGELFF. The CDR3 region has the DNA TGTGCCTTGGGGGGGGACACCGGGGAGCTGTTTTTT.

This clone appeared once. The CDR3 protein is CAWSVKTPDMRSYNEQFF. The CDR3 DNA is TGTGCCTGGAGTGTAAAGACCCCCGACATGCGCTCCTACAATGAGCAGTTCTTC. The chain carries TRBV30 and TRBJ2-1; D gene unclear. V gave up 0 bases and J gave up 0 bases, with 18 bases separating them. The CDR3 contains 18 residues. Germline loops: CDR1 GTSNPN, CDR2 SVGIG (reference sequence).

The DNA of the CDR3 is TGTGCCAGCGCCCAGTTAGCGGGGTACCAAGAGACCCAGTACTTC. It encodes CASAQLAGYQETQYF. The V gene is TRBV9, the J gene TRBJ2-5; 8 bases are shared with TRBD2. J gave up 0 bases and V 7 bases, and 8 bases lay outside the gene matches. The germline V gene has CDR1 SGDLS and CDR2 YYNGEE. This CDR3 has 15 amino acids.

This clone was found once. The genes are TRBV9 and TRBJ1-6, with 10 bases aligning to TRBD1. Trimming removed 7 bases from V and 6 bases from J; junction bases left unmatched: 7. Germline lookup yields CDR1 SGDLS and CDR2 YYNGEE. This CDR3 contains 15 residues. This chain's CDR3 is CASGRQGASNSPLHF. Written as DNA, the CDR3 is TGTGCCAGCGGACGACAGGGGGCGAGTAATTCACCCCTCCACTTT.

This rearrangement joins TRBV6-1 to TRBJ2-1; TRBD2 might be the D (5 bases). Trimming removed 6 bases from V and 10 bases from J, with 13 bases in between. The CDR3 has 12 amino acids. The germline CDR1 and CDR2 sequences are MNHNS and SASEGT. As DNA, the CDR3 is TGTGCCAGCAGGGGAATTGGAGGCGAGCAGTTCTTC. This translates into CASRGIGGEQFF.

The CDR3 spells CASSRASGGNTDTQYF. Here the CDR3 DNA reads TGCGCCAGCAGCCGAGCCAGCGGGGGGAACACAGATACGCAGTATTTT. This chain uses TRBV5-1 with TRBJ2-3; the match to TRBD2 covers 9 bases. The V segment lost 4 bases and the J segment 2 bases; nucleotides outside the gene matches: 8. Germline V lookup: CDR1 SGHRS, CDR2 YFSETQ. The CDR3 is made up of 16 amino acids.

CDR3 sequence reads: CASRPGTGEGRSYEQYF. CDR3 nucleotide sequence: TGTGCCAGCAGACCCGGGACAGGGGAGGGTCGATCCTACGAGCAGTACTTC. The chain links TRBV7-2 to TRBJ2-7; 10 bases agree with TRBD1. Germline V gene lookup returns CDR1 SGHTA and CDR2 FQGNSA. This CDR3 contains 17 residues. V trimming: 6 bases; J trimming: 1 base; junction bases outside the gene matches: 12.